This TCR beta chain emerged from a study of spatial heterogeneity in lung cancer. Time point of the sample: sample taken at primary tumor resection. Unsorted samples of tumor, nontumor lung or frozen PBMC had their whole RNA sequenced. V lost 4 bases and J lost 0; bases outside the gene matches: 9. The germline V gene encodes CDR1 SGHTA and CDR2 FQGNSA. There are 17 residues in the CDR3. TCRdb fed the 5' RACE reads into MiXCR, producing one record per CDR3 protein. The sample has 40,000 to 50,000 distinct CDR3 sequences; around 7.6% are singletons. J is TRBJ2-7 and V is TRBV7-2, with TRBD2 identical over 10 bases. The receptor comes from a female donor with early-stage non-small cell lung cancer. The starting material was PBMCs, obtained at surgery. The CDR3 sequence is CASSSQTSGSSSYEQYF. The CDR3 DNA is TGTGCCAGCAGCTCCCAGACTAGCGGGTCGAGCTCCTACGAGCAGTACTTC.